This TCR beta chain was recovered during a study of identical twins. Whole-study results and caveats: Within beta out-of-frame sequences, the excess sharing observed between twins was weaker. An excess of low generation probability was shown by twin-shared out-of-frame alpha sequences.

In its sample, this clonotype was seen many times. Its antigen is undetermined. TCRdb recomputed calls from the 5' RACE reads with MiXCR, one row per CDR3 protein. The table records 350,000 to 500,000 distinct CDR3 sequences, under 20% of them present only once. The trim removed 8 bases at V and 1 base at J, leaving 2 bases unmatched. The CDR3 runs to 14 residues. Per germline, CDR1 SGHRS and CDR2 YFSETQ. This TCR was recovered from a man aged 50 or older in good health. V usage is TRBV5-1 and J usage is TRBJ2-1; 11 bases line up with TRBD1. The sample was naive T cells sorted from blood. The CDR3 reads CASGTGGSYNEQFF. CDR3 nucleotides: TGCGCCAGTGGGACAGGGGGATCCTACAATGAGCAGTTCTTC. The full variable domain, its missing parts supplied by reference TRBV5-1 and TRBJ2-1, is KAGVTQTPRYLIKTRGQQVTLSCSPISGHRSVSWYQQTPGQGLQFLFEYFSETQRNKGNFPGRFSGRQFSNSRSEMNVSTLELGDSALYLCASGTGGSYNEQFFGPGTRLTVL.